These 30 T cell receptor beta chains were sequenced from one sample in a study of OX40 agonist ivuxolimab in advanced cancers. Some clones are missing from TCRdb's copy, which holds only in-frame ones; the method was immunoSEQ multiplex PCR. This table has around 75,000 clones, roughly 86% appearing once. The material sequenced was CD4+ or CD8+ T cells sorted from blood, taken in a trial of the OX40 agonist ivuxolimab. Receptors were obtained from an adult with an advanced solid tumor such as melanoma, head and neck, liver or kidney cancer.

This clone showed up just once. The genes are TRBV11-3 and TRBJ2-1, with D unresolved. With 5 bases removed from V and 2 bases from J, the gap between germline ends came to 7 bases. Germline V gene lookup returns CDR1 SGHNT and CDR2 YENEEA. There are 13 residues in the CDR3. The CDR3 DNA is TGTGCCAGCAGCCAAGCGACCTACAATGAGCAGTTCTTC. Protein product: CASSQATYNEQFF.

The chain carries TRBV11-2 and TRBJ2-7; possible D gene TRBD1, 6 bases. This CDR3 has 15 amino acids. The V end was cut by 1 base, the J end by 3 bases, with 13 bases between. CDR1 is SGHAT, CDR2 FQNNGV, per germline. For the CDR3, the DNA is TGTGCCAGCAGCTTAGGCCCAGGGGTTTACTACGAGCAGTACTTC. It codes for CASSLGPGVYYEQYF.

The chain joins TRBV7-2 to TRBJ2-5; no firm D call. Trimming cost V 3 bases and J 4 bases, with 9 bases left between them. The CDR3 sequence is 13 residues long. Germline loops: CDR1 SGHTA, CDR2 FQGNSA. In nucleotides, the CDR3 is TGTGCCAGCAGCTTTTCAGTGGCAGAGACCCAGTACTTC. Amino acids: CASSFSVAETQYF.

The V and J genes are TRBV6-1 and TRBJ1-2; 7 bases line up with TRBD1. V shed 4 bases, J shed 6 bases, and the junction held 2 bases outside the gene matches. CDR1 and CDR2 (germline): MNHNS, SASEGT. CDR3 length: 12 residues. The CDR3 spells CASSGGGHGYTF. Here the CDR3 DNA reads TGTGCCAGCAGTGGAGGGGGCCATGGCTACACCTTC.

CDR3 coding DNA: TGCGCCAGCAGCATTGGGACTAGTTCAGATACGCAGTATTTT. This gives the protein CASSIGTSSDTQYF. The chain is built from TRBV5-1 and TRBJ2-3; 8 nucleotides line up with TRBD2. V shed 4 bases, J shed 4 bases, and the junction held 5 bases outside the gene matches. In germline, CDR1 is SGHRS, CDR2 YFSETQ. The CDR3 has 14 amino acids.

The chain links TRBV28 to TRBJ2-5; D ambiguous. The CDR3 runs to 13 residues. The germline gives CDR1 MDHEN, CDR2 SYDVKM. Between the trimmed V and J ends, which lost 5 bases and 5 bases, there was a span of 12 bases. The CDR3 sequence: CASSPRYSETQYF. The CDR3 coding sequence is TGTGCCAGCAGTCCTCGCTACTCGGAGACCCAGTACTTC. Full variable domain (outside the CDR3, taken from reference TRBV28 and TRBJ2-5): DVKVTQSSRYLVKRTGEKVFLECVQDMDHENMFWYRQDPGLGLRLIYFSYDVKMKEKGDIPEGYSVSREKKERFSLILESASTNQTSMYLCASSPRYSETQYFGPGTRLLVL.

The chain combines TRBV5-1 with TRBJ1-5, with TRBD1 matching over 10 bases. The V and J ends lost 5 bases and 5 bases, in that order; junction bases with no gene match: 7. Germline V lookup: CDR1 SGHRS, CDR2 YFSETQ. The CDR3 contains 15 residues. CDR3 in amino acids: CASSRTGQGHQPQHF. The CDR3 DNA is TGCGCCAGCAGTCGGACGGGACAGGGGCATCAGCCCCAGCATTTT. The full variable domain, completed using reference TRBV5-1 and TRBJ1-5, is KAGVTQTPRYLIKTRGQQVTLSCSPISGHRSVSWYQQTPGQGLQFLFEYFSETQRNKGNFPGRFSGRQFSNSRSEMNVSTLELGDSALYLCASSRTGQGHQPQHFGDGTRLSIL.

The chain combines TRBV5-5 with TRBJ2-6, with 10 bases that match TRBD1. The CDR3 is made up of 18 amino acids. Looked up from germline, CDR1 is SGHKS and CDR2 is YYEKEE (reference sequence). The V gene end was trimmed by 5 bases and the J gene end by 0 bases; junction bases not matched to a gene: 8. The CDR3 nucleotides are TGTGCCAGCAGGTCATCCGGGACAGGGGACTCTGGGGCCAACGTCCTGACTTTC. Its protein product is CASRSSGTGDSGANVLTF.

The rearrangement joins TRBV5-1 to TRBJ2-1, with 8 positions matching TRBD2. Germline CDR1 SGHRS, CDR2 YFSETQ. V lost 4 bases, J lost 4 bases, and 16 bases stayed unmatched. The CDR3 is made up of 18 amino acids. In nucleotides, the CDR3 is TGCGCCAGCAGCCTGGGGACGGGGACTAGTCTCGTTTACAATGAGCAGTTCTTC. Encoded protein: CASSLGTGTSLVYNEQFF. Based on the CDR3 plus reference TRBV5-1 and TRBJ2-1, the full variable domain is KAGVTQTPRYLIKTRGQQVTLSCSPISGHRSVSWYQQTPGQGLQFLFEYFSETQRNKGNFPGRFSGRQFSNSRSEMNVSTLELGDSALYLCASSLGTGTSLVYNEQFFGPGTRLTVL.

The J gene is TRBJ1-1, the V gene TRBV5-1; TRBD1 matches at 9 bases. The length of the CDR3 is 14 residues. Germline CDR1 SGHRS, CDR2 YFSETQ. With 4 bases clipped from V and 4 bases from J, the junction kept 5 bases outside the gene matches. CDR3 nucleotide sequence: TGCGCCAGCAGCCTCGACAGGGGGGGCACTGAAGCTTTCTTT. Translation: CASSLDRGGTEAFF.

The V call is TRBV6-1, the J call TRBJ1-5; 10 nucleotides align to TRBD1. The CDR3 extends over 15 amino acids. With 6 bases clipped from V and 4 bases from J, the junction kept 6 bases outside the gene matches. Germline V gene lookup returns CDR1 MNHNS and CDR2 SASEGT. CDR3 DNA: TGTGCCAGCAGCGCGGGACAGGGGATGAATCAGCCCCAGCATTTT. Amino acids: CASSAGQGMNQPQHF.

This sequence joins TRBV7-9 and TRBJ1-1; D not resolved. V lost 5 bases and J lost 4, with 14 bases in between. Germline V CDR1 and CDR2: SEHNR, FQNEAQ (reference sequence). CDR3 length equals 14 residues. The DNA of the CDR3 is TGTGCCAGCAGCCCCCAATGGAGGGTCACTGAAGCTTTCTTT. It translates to CASSPQWRVTEAFF.

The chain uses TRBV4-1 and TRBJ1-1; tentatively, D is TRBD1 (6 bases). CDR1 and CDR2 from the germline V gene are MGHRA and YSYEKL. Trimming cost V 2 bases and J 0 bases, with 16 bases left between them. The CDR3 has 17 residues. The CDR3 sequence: CASSQWVGGALNTEAFF. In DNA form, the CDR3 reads TGCGCCAGCAGCCAATGGGTGGGGGGGGCCCTGAACACTGAAGCTTTCTTT.

CDR3 residues: CASSPPAGNYGYTF. CDR3 nucleotides: TGTGCCAGCTCACCACCGGCGGGGAACTATGGCTACACCTTC. V is TRBV18 and J is TRBJ1-2; no firm D call. Germline CDR1 is KGHSH and CDR2 is LQKENI. The ends were cut back, 0 bases at V and 2 bases at J, with 7 bases in the middle. The CDR3 runs to 14 residues.

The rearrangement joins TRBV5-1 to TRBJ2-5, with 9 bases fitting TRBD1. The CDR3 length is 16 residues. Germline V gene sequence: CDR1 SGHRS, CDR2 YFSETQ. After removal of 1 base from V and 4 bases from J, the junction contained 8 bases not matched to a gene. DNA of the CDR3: TGCGCCAGCAGCTTGTGGGGACAGGGAAGTGGAGAGACCCAGTACTTC. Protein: CASSLWGQGSGETQYF.

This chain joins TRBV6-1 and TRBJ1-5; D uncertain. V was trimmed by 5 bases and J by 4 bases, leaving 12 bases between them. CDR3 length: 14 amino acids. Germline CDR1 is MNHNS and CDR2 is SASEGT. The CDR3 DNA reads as TGTGCCAGCAGTTGGGCCGCCGATAATCAGCCCCAGCATTTT. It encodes CASSWAADNQPQHF.

The CDR3 nucleotides are TGCGCCAGCAGCTGGACACTAGACTCTGGGGCCAACGTCCTGACTTTC. Amino acid sequence: CASSWTLDSGANVLTF. V usage is TRBV5-1 and J usage is TRBJ2-6; D possibly uses TRBD1 or TRBD2 (5 bases each). The CDR3 runs 16 residues. The germline V gene has CDR1 SGHRS and CDR2 YFSETQ. V was trimmed by 3 bases and J by 0 bases, leaving 10 bases between them.

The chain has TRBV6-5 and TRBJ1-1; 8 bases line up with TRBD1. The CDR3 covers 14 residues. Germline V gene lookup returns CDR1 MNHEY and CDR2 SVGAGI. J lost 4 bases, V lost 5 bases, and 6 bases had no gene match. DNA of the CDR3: TGTGCCAGCAGTCGACAGGGGAGCTTCACTGAAGCTTTCTTT. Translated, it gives CASSRQGSFTEAFF.

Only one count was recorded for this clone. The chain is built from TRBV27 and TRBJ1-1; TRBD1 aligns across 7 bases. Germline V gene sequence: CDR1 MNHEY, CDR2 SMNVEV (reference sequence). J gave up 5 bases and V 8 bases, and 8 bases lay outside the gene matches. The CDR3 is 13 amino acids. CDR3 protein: CASGGDRGTEAFF. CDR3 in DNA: TGTGCCAGCGGGGGGGACAGAGGAACTGAAGCTTTCTTT.

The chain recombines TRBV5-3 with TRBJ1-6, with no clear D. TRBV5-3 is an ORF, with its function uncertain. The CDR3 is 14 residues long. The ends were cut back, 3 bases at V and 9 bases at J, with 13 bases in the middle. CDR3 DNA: TGTGCCAGAAGCTCGTATCGAGGGTTTTCACCCCTCCACTTT. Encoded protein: CARSSYRGFSPLHF.

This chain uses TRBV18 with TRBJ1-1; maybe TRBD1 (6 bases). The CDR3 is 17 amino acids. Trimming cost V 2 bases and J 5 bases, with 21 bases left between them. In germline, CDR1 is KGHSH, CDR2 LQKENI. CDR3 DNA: TGTGCCAGCTCACCAAGGGGCGGGGGGCGCCGGGATACTGAAGCTTTCTTT. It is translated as CASSPRGGGRRDTEAFF.

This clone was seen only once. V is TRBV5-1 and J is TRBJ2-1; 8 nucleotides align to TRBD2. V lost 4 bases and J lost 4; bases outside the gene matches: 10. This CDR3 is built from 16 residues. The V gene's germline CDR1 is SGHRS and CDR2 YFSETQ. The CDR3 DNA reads TGCGCCAGCAGCCCCTGGAGCGGGAGTTTTTACAATGAGCAGTTCTTC. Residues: CASSPWSGSFYNEQFF.

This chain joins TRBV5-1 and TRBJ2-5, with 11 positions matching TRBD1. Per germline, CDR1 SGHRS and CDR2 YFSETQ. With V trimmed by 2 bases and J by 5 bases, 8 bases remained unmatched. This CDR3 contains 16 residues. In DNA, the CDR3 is TGCGCCAGCAGCTTTGGCGGACAGGGGGCAGGGGAGACCCAGTACTTC. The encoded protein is CASSFGGQGAGETQYF.

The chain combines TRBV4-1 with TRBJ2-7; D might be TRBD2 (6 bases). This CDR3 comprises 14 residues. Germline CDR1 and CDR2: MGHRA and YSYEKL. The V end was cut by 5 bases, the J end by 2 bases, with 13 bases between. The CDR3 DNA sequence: TGCGCCAGCAGCGCCCCCGGGAGCCCCTACGAGCAGTACTTC. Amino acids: CASSAPGSPYEQYF.

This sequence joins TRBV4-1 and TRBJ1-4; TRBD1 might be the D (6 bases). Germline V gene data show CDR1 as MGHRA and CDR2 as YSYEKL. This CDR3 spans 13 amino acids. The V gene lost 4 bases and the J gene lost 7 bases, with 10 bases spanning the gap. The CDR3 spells CASSRAGVEKLFF. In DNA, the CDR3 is TGCGCCAGCAGCCGGGCAGGGGTTGAAAAACTGTTTTTT.

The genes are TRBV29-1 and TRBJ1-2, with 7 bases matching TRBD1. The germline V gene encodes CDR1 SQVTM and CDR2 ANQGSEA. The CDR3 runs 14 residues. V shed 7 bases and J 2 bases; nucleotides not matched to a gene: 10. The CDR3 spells CSALLTGHNYGYTF. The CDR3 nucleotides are TGCAGCGCTCTATTGACAGGGCACAACTATGGCTACACCTTC.

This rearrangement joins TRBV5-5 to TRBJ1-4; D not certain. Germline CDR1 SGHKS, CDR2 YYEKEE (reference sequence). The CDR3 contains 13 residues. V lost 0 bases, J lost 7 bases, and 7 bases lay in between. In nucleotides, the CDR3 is TGTGCCAGCAGCTTGGGGCTCGGTGAAAAACTGTTTTTT. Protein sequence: CASSLGLGEKLFF.

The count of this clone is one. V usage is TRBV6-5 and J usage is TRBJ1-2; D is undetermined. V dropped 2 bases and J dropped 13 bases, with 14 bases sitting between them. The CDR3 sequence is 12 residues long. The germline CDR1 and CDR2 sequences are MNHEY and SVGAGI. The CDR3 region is CASSYPPDVTTF. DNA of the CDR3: TGTGCCAGCAGTTACCCCCCAGACGTAACCACCTTC.

CDR3 nucleotides: TGTGCCAGCTCACCCGCAGGCATGAACACTGAAGCTTTCTTT. Translation gives CASSPAGMNTEAFF. This chain connects TRBV18 to TRBJ1-1; D is undetermined. Trimming cost V 3 bases and J 0 bases, with 8 bases left between them. The CDR3 has 14 amino acids. CDR1 KGHSH and CDR2 LQKENI come from the germline V gene.

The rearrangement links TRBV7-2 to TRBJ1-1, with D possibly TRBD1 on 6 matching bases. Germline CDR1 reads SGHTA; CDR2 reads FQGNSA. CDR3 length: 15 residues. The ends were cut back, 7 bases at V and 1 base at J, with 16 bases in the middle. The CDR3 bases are TGTGCCAGCACCCTCTACAGGGTTGGGAACACTGAAGCTTTCTTT. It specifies CASTLYRVGNTEAFF. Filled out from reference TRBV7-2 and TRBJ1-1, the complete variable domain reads GAGVSQSPSNKVTEKGKDVELRCDPISGHTALYWYRQSLGQGLEFLIYFQGNSAPDKSGLPSDRFSAERTGGSVSTLTIQRTQQEDSAVYLCASTLYRVGNTEAFFGQGTRLTVV.